This record concerns one TCR beta chain sequence. This sample stems from a study of control samples from healthy donors and cancer patients. The CDR3 totals 17 residues. Germline loops: CDR1 MNHNY, CDR2 SVGAGI (reference sequence). The V gene end was trimmed by 5 bases and the J gene end by 4 bases; junction bases not matched to a gene: 10. Here immunoSEQ multiplex PCR was the method, and the copy in TCRdb shows in-frame clones only, minus some. Of about 120,000 clones in the sample, approximately 93% were seen once. The chain uses TRBV6-6 and TRBJ2-3, with 12 bases aligning to TRBD2. Material for sequencing was blood. The receptor was derived from a man aged 25 to 40 in good health. Written as DNA, the CDR3 is TGTGCCAGCAGTCTTACGTGGGGACTAGCGGGCTCAGATACGCAGTATTTT. The encoded protein is CASSLTWGLAGSDTQYF.